Each of the 16 T cell receptor beta chains below was sequenced from the same sample in a study of tumor-infiltrating lymphocytes in primary liver carcinoma. From approximately 450 ng total RNA, TCR beta cDNA was generated with a primer in the constant region. The TCR beta library was amplified through three nested multiplex PCR rounds in a modified ARM-PCR procedure. Two initial PCR rounds of approximately 10 cycles each paired TRBV1-TRBV30 forward primers with a C-beta reverse primer. TCRdb used MiXCR to reprocess the multiplex PCR reads, holding one entry per CDR3 protein. The sample holds fewer than 400,000 distinct CDR3 sequences; around three fifths are singletons and the top ten take roughly 8.6%. The source of the blood RNA was unsorted whole blood, and germline DNA was extracted as well. Sequencing was carried out using peripheral blood. These receptors were taken from a man aged 40-49 years with primary liver carcinoma and hepatitis B virus infection.

The rearrangement uses TRBV21-1 and TRBJ1-2; the listed D gene, TRBD1, was not tested against the DNA. TRBV21-1 is a recognized pseudogene. The CDR3 is 11 residues long. CDR3 bases: TGTGCCAGCAGTAAACCCCCTGGCTACACCTTC. Protein: CASSKPPGYTF.

With regard to this clonotype: A much larger clone differs from this one at a single base, so this may be a read error. The chain couples TRBV12-3 or TRBV12-4 to TRBJ2-4, with D tentatively TRBD1 or TRBD2 (5 bases each). This CDR3 spans 15 amino acids. Here the CDR3 reads CASSPRQRGENIQCF. CDR3 in DNA: TGTGCCAGCAGCCCGCGACAGAGAGGGGAAAACATTCAGTGCTTC.

On this clonotype itself: This may come from a read error, since a much larger clone is one base off. CDR3 protein: CASSLTSGPTTYNEQFF. The CDR3, as DNA: TGTGCCAGCAGCCTGACTAGCGGGCCGACTACCTACAATGAGCAGTTCTTC. The chain combines TRBV6-1 with TRBJ2-1, with 10 bases matching TRBD2. CDR1 and CDR2 (germline): MNHNS, SASEGT. This CDR3 has 17 residues. The V and J ends lost 6 bases and 2 bases, in that order; junction bases with no gene match: 10.

The chain uses TRBV7-9 and TRBJ1-1; no clear D gene. Trimming left V 4 bases short and J 3 bases short, with 18 bases between. From germline, CDR1 is SEHNR and CDR2 FQNEAQ (reference sequence). There are 16 residues in the CDR3. In DNA form, the CDR3 reads TGTGCCAGCAGCTCCCCGGTGGACCAAGGAGACACTGAAGCTTTCTTT. Translating gives CASSSPVDQGDTEAFF. The full variable domain, rest sourced from reference TRBV7-9 and TRBJ1-1, is DTGVSQNPRHKITKRGQNVTFRCDPISEHNRLYWYRQTLGQGPEFLTYFQNEAQLEKSRLLSDRFSAERPKGSFSTLEIQRTEQGDSAMYLCASSSPVDQGDTEAFFGQGTRLTVV.

This chain uses TRBV5-1 with TRBJ2-4, with D possibly called TRBD1 or TRBD2 (5 bases each). V dropped 2 bases and J dropped 4 bases, with 13 bases sitting between them. The germline V gene has CDR1 SGHRS and CDR2 YFSETQ. The CDR3 covers 15 residues. CDR3 residues: CASSFFRDGKNIQYF. CDR3 in DNA: TGCGCCAGCAGCTTTTTCCGGGACGGGAAAAACATTCAGTACTTC. The variable domain in full, with the rest retrieved from reference TRBV5-1 and TRBJ2-4, is KAGVTQTPRYLIKTRGQQVTLSCSPISGHRSVSWYQQTPGQGLQFLFEYFSETQRNKGNFPGRFSGRQFSNSRSEMNVSTLELGDSALYLCASSFFRDGKNIQYFGAGTRLSVL.

Remarks on this clonotype: A much more abundant neighbour one base away suggests this may be a read error. This sequence joins TRBV4-2 and TRBJ1-3; tentative D call: TRBD1 (5 bases). Germline CDR1 reads LGHNA; CDR2 reads YNFKEQ. The CDR3 extends over 16 amino acids. The CDR3 sequence is CASRQERGATGNTIYF. CDR3 nucleotide sequence: TGTGCCAGCAGACAAGAGAGAGGGGCGACTGGAAACACCATATATTTT.

Worth noting for this clonotype: Since a much larger clone is just one base distant, this may be a read error. The chain links TRBV12-3 or TRBV12-4 to TRBJ2-7; D unclear. Trimming removed 5 bases from V and 6 bases from J, with 14 bases in between. The CDR3 covers 13 residues. The CDR3 bases are TGTGCCAGCAGTAATACAGTGATTAGCGAGCAGTACTTC. It is translated as CASSNTVISEQYF.

This clonotype was observed a few times. This chain uses TRBV5-6 with TRBJ2-1; 8 nucleotides line up with TRBD1. Losses at the gene ends were 5 bases for V and 3 bases for J; bases not matched to a gene: 4. The CDR3 covers 14 residues. Germline V gene lookup returns CDR1 SGHDT and CDR2 YYEEEE. The DNA for the CDR3 is TGTGCCAGCAGAGGGACAGGAGTCTACAATGAGCAGTTCTTC. Amino acids: CASRGTGVYNEQFF.

The chain combines TRBV10-3 with TRBJ2-2; no clear D gene. CDR1 is ENHRY and CDR2 is SYGVKD in the germline V gene. CDR3 length: 13 residues. Trimming took off 10 bases at V and 2 bases at J, with 11 bases between the two ends. The CDR3 sequence: CATWIGNTGELFF. The CDR3 DNA follows: TGTGCCACATGGATAGGAAACACCGGGGAGCTGTTTTTT.

The chain joins TRBV5-1 to TRBJ2-7, with D maybe TRBD2 (5 bases). The CDR3 totals 13 residues. The germline gives CDR1 SGHRS, CDR2 YFSETQ. Trimming left V 8 bases short and J 1 base short, with 13 bases between. The CDR3 here is CASSVAGSYEQYF. As DNA, the CDR3 is TGCGCCAGTAGCGTTGCGGGTTCCTACGAGCAGTACTTC.

Comments on this clonotype: One junction end disagrees with the germline gene, perhaps due to a read error. V usage is TRBV6-1 and J usage is TRBJ2-7; the D is unclear. The length of the CDR3 is 13 residues. Germline CDR1 reads MNHNS; CDR2 reads SASEGT. As DNA, the CDR3 is TGTGCCAGCAGTGAGTACCCGGTCTACGTGCAGTACTTC. Protein: CASSEYPVYVQYF.

Remarks on this clonotype: This may be a read error: a much more frequent sequence differs by one nucleotide. The conserved phenylalanine or tryptophan is not found at the CDR3 terminus, so this likely reflects a read error. The CDR3 sequence is CSATRDSQETQYL. The CDR3 DNA is TGCAGCGCAACCCGGGACAGCCAAGAGACCCAGTACCTC. The chain has TRBV29-1 and TRBJ2-5; TRBD1 matches at 7 bases. V was pared by 7 bases and J by 1 base, with 6 bases of the junction left unmatched. The CDR3 has 13 residues. Germline values: CDR1 SQVTM, CDR2 ANQGSEA.

The chain joins TRBV20-1 to TRBJ2-7; the D gene is possibly TRBD2 (5 bases). This CDR3 has 11 amino acids. The V gene's germline CDR1 is DFQATT and CDR2 SNEGSKA (reference sequence). V lost 6 bases, J lost 5 bases, and 11 bases lay in between. CDR3 sequence (DNA): TGCAGTGCCCGGACCGGGGACGAGCAGTACTTC. It yields the protein CSARTGDEQYF.

As for this clonotype: With a much larger clone just one base away, this may be a read error. This sequence joins TRBV6-2 or TRBV6-3 and TRBJ2-7, with D hard to call. The CDR3 is made up of 11 amino acids. CDR1 and CDR2 (germline): MNHEY, SVGEGT. V was cut by 7 bases and J by 4 bases, with 8 bases left in between. For the CDR3, the DNA is TGTGCCAGCAAAGGTGGTTACGAGCAGTACTTC. This codes for CASKGGYEQYF.

Concerning this clonotype itself: Relative to the germline gene, one junction end is altered; a read error may explain this. The chain combines TRBV11-2 with TRBJ1-2; D gene unclear. Germline V lookup: CDR1 SGHAT, CDR2 FQNNGV. This CDR3 spans 14 amino acids. Here the CDR3 DNA reads TGTGCAAGCAGCCCCGCCAACTCCTCCTATGGCTACACCTTC. Translating it yields CASSPANSSYGYTF.

Concerning this clonotype: A read error is possible here, since a much larger clone lies one base away. This chain joins TRBV12-3 or TRBV12-4 and TRBJ2-7, with D unresolved. CDR3 length: 14 amino acids. In DNA, the CDR3 is TGTGCCCGCAGTTTGGGGTTGGACGCCTACGAGCAGTACTTC. Its protein product is CARSLGLDAYEQYF.